This TCR beta chain emerged from a study of blood T cell repertoires in COVID-19. Whole-study context: The cDNA or gDNA used as material had been derived from T cells, B-cell-depleted T cells, or PBMCs.

Clones were sequenced by immunoSEQ multiplex PCR, and TCRdb holds only the in-frame ones, with some missing. In the table there are some 340,000 clones, around 86% of which are singletons. In assigning cohorts, the study relied on participant-reported clinical history. Donors of Cohort 3 who recovered were those that had two negative PCRs, clearance, or symptom resolution. V shed 1 base, J shed 5 bases, and the junction held 11 bases outside the gene matches. The CDR3 is made up of 17 amino acids. Germline CDR1 and CDR2: SGHTA and FQGTGA. Material for sequencing was PBMCs or T cells enriched from blood (not recorded which). This clonotype was sampled from a woman aged 50 to 60 who had recovered from COVID-19. The chain carries TRBV7-3 and TRBJ1-1; TRBD1 matches at 9 bases. DNA for the CDR3: TGTGCCAGCAGCTTAAACCCGGGACAGGGAGGGCTGACTGAAGCTTTCTTT. Its protein is CASSLNPGQGGLTEAFF.